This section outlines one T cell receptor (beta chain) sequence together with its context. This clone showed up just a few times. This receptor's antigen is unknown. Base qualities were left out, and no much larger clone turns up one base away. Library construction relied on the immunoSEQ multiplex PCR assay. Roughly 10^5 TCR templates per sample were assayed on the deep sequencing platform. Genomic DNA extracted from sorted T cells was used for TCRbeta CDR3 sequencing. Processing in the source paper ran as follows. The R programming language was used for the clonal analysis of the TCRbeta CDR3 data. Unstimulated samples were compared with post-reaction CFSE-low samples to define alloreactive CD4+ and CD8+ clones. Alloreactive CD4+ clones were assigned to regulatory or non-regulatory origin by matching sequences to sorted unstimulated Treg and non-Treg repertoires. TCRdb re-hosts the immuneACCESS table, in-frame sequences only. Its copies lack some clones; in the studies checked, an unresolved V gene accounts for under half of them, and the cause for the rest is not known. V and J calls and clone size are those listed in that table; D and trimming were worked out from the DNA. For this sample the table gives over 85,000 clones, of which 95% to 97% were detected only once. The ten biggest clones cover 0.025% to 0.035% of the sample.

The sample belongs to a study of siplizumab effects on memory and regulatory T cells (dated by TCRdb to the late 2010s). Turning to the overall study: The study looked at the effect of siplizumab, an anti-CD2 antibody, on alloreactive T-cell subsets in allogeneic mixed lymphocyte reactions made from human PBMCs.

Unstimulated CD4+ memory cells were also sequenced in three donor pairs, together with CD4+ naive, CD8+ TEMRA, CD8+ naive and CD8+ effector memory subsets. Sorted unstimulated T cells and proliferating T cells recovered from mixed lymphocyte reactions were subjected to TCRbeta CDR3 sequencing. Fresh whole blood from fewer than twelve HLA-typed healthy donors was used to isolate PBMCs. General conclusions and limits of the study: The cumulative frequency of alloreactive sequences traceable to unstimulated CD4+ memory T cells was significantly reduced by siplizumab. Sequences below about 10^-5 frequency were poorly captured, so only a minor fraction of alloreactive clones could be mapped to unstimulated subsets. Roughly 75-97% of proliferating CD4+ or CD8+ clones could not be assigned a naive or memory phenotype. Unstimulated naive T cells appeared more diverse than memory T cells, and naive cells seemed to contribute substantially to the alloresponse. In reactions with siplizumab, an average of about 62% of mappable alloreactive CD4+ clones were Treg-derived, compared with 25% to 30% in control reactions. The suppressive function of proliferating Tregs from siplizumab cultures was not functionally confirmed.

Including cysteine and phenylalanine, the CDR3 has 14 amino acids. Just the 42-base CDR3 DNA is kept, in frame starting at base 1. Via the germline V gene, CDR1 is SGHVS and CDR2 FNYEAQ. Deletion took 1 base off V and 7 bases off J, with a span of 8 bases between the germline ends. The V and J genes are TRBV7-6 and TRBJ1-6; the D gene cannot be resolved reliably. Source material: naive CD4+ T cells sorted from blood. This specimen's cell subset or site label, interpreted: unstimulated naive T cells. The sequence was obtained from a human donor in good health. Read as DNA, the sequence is TGTGCCAGCAGCTTAGGCCAGGTGAATTCACCCCTCCACTTT. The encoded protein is CASSLGQVNSPLHF. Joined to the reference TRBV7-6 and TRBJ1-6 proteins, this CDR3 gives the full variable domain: GAGVSQSPRYKVTKRGQDVALRCDPISGHVSLYWYRQALGQGPEFLTYFNYEAQQDKSGLPNDRFSAERPEGSISTLTIQRTEQRDSAMYRCASSLGQVNSPLHFGNGTRLTVT.